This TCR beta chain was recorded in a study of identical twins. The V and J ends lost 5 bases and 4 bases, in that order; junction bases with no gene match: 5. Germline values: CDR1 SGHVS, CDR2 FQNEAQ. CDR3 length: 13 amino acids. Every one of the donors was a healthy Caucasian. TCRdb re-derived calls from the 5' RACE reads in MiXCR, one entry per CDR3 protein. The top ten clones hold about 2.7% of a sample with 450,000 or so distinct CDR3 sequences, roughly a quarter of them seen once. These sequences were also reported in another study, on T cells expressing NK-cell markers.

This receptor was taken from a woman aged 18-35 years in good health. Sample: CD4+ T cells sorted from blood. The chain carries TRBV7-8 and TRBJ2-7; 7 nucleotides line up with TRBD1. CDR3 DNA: TGTGCCAGCAGCCGGACGGGACAGTACGAGCAGTACTTC. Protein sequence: CASSRTGQYEQYF.